This T cell receptor (beta chain) was profiled in a study of T cell responses to AZD1222 COVID-19 vaccine. Study results and caveats: Repertoires were sampled only after the peak T cell response. Spike-wide vaccine-associated CD4 TCRs dominated at 160-218 and 743-854. White British donors predominated, females outnumbered males, and clonal diversity was possibly underestimated.

The protocol was immunoSEQ multiplex PCR, while the TCRdb copy is restricted to in-frame clones and leaves out a portion. The sample lists about 120,000 clones; around 83% were seen once. As for this clone: Its antigen remains unknown.

V dropped 5 bases and J dropped 6 bases, with 23 bases sitting between them. The CDR3 totals 16 residues. Per the germline V gene, CDR1 is SGHAT and CDR2 is FQNNGV. This clonotype was obtained from an adult who received the AZD1222 COVID-19 vaccine. Here the sequenced sample was peripheral blood, taken 28 days after the second AZD1222 dose. The chain combines TRBV11-2 with TRBJ2-7, with TRBD2 as a possible D gene (6 bases). The DNA of the CDR3 is TGTGCCAGCAGCCCCCTCTCCTTTCGGGAGACTTTCGAGCAGTACTTC. Its translation: CASSPLSFRETFEQYF.